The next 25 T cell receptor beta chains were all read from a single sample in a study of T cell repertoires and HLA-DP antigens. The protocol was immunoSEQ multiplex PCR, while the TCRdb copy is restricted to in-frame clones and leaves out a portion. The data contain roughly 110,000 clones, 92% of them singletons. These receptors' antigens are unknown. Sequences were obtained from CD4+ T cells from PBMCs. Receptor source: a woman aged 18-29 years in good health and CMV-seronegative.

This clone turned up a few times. The CDR3 DNA follows: TGTGCCAGCAGTTACTCGACTAACAGTGGTTACTACGAGCAGTACTTC. Residues: CASSYSTNSGYYEQYF. The gene calls are TRBV6-5 and TRBJ2-7, with a possible D match to TRBD2 (5 bases). Trimming pared 0 bases from V and 3 bases from J, leaving 15 bases between. CDR3 length equals 16 residues. Germline CDR1 reads MNHEY; CDR2 reads SVGAGI.

Here the CDR3 DNA reads TGCAGCGTTGAGGAGGGTCAGGGGAACTATGGCTACACCTTC. Its protein is CSVEEGQGNYGYTF. This sequence joins TRBV29-1 and TRBJ1-2; a weak D match, TRBD1 (6 bases). CDR3 length: 14 amino acids. Per the germline V gene, CDR1 is SQVTM and CDR2 is ANQGSEA. V lost 3 bases and J lost 2, with 13 bases in between.

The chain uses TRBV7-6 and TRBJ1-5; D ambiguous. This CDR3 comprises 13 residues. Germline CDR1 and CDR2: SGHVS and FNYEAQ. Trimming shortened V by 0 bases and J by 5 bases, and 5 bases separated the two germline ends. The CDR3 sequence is CASSLAGDQPQHF. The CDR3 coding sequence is TGTGCCAGCAGCTTAGCGGGAGATCAGCCCCAGCATTTT.

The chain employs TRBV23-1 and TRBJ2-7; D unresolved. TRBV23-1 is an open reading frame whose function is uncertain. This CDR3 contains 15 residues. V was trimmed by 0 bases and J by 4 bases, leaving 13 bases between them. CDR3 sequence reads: CASSQSTFVWYEQYV. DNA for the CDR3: TGCGCCAGCAGTCAATCGACATTTGTTTGGTACGAGCAGTACGTC.

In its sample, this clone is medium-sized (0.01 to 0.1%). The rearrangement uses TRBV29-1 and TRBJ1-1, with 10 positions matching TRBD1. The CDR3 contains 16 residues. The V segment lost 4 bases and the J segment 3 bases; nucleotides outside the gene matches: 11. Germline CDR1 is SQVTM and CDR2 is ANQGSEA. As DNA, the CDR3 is TGCAGCGTTGTTAGGGGGGACAGGGGAATATACACTGAAGCTTTCTTT. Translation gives CSVVRGDRGIYTEAFF.

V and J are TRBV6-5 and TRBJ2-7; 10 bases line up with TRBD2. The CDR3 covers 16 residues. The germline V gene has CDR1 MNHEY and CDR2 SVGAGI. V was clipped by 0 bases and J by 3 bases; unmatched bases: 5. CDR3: CASSYSLAGDFYEQYF. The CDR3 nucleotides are TGTGCCAGCAGTTACTCCCTAGCGGGAGACTTCTACGAGCAGTACTTC.

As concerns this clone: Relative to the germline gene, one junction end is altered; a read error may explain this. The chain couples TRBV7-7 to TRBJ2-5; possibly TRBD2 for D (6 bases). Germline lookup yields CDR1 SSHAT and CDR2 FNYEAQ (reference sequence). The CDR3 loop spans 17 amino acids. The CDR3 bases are TGTGCTAGCAGCTTAGCCCACAGCGGTTGGGGGGAAGAGACCCAGTACTTC. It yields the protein CASSLAHSGWGEETQYF.

The CDR3 loop reads CASSYSGKGGDTQYF. CDR3 DNA sequence: TGTGCCAGCAGTTACTCAGGGAAAGGGGGAGATACGCAGTATTTT. The chain couples TRBV6-5 to TRBJ2-3, with TRBD1 as a possible D gene (6 bases). The germline V gene encodes CDR1 MNHEY and CDR2 SVGAGI. V shed 0 bases and J shed 5 bases, with 12 bases lying between them. The CDR3 is 15 residues long.

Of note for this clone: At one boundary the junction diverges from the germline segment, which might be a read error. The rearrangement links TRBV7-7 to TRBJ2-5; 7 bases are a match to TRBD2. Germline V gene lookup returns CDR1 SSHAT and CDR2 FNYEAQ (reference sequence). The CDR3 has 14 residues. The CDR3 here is CASSLTAGVETQYF. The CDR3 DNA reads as TGTGCTAGCAGCTTAACGGCGGGAGTCGAGACCCAGTACTTC.

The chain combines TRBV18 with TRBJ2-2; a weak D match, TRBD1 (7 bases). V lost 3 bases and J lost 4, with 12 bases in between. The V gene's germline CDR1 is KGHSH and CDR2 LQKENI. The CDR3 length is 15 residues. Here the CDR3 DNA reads TGTGCCAGCTCACCCTCAGGGGGAGGCACCGGGGAGCTGTTTTTT. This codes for CASSPSGGGTGELFF.

The chain's CDR3 is CASSDFTGVIEAFF. The CDR3 coding sequence is TGTGCCAGCAGTGATTTTACAGGGGTCATTGAAGCTTTCTTT. The chain carries TRBV6-5 and TRBJ1-1, with 7 nucleotides matching TRBD1. Germline CDR1 is MNHEY and CDR2 is SVGAGI. The CDR3 loop spans 14 amino acids. Trimming took 5 bases from V and 7 from J; bases not matched to a gene: 10.

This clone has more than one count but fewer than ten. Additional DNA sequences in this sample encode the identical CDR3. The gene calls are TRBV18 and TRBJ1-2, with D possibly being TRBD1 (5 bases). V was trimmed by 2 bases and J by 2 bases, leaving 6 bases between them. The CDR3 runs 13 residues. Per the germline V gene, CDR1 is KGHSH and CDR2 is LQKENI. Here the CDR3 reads CASSPDRNYGYTF. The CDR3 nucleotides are TGTGCCAGCTCACCAGACAGAAACTATGGCTACACCTTC.

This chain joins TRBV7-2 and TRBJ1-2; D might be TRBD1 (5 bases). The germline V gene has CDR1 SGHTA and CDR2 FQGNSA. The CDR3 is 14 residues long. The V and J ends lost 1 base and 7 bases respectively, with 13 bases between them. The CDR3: CASSLGRTTGGYTF. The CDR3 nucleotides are TGTGCCAGCAGCTTAGGGAGGACAACGGGTGGCTACACCTTC. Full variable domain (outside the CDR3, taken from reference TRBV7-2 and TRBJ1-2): GAGVSQSPSNKVTEKGKDVELRCDPISGHTALYWYRQSLGQGLEFLIYFQGNSAPDKSGLPSDRFSAERTGGSVSTLTIQRTQQEDSAVYLCASSLGRTTGGYTFGSGTRLTVV.

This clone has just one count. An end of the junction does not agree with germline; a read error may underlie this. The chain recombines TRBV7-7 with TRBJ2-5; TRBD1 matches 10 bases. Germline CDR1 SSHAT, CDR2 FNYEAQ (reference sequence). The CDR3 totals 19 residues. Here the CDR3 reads CASSNRSPRDRGGGETQYF. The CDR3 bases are TGTGCTAGCAGCAACAGATCACCCCGGGACAGGGGAGGCGGAGAGACCCAGTACTTC.

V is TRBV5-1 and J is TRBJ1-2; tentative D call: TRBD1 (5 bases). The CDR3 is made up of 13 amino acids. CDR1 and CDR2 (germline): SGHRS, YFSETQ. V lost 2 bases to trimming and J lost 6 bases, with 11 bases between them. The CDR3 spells CASSLITGHGYTF. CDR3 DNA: TGCGCCAGCAGCTTAATTACGGGGCATGGCTACACCTTC.

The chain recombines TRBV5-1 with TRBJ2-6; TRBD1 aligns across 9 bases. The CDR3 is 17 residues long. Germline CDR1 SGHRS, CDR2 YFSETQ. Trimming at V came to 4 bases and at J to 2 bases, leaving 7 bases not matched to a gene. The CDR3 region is CASSMAGQGPGANVLTF. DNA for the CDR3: TGCGCCAGCAGCATGGCGGGACAGGGACCTGGGGCCAACGTCCTGACTTTC.

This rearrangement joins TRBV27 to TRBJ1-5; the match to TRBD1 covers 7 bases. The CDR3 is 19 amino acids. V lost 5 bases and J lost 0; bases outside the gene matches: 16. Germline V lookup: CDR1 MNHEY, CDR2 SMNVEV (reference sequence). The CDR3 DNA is TGTGCCAGCAGTCCCTTCGGGACAGCCAGTCTCATTAGCAATCAGCCCCAGCATTTT. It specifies CASSPFGTASLISNQPQHF.

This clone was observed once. CDR3 sequence (DNA): TGTGCCAGCAGTACCACGACAGGGAACTATGGCTACACCTTC. This translates into CASSTTTGNYGYTF. This chain uses TRBV27 with TRBJ1-2; the match to TRBD1 covers 7 bases. Germline V gene lookup returns CDR1 MNHEY and CDR2 SMNVEV (reference sequence). The CDR3 length is 14 residues. Germline trimming cut 5 bases from V and 2 bases from J; bases unmatched to any gene: 5.

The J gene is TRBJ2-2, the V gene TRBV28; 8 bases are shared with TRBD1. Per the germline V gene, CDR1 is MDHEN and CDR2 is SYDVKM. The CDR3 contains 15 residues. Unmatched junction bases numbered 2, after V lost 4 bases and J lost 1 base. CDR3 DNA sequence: TGTGCCAGCAGTTCCACAGGGGGGAACACCGGGGAGCTGTTTTTT. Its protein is CASSSTGGNTGELFF. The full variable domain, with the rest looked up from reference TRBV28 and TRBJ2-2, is DVKVTQSSRYLVKRTGEKVFLECVQDMDHENMFWYRQDPGLGLRLIYFSYDVKMKEKGDIPEGYSVSREKKERFSLILESASTNQTSMYLCASSSTGGNTGELFFGEGSRLTVL.

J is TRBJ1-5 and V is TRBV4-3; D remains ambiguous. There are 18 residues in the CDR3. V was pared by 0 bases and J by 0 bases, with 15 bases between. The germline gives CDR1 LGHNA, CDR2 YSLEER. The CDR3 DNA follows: TGCGCCAGCAGCCAAGATCACAAAACAGTTTATAGCAATCAGCCCCAGCATTTT. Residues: CASSQDHKTVYSNQPQHF.

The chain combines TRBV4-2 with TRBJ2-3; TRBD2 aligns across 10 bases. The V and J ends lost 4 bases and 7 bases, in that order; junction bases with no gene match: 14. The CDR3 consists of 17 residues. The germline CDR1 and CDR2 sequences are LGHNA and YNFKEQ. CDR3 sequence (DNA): TGTGCCAGCAGCCCCATCCTAGCGGGGGACGCACATTATACGCAGTATTTT. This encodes CASSPILAGDAHYTQYF.

The CDR3: CASSLERASTGELFF. The DNA of the CDR3 is TGCGCCAGCAGCTTGGAAAGGGCGAGCACCGGGGAGCTGTTTTTT. The J gene is TRBJ2-2, the V gene TRBV5-1; no clear D. The CDR3 totals 15 residues. Trimming stripped 0 bases from V and 4 bases from J, with 10 bases between. CDR1 is SGHRS, CDR2 YFSETQ, per germline.

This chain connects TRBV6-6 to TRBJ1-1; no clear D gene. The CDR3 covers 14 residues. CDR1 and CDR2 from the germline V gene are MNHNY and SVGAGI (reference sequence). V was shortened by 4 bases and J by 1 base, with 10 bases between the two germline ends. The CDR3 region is CASSWAGPNTEAFF. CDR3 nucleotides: TGTGCCAGCAGTTGGGCAGGCCCGAACACTGAAGCTTTCTTT.

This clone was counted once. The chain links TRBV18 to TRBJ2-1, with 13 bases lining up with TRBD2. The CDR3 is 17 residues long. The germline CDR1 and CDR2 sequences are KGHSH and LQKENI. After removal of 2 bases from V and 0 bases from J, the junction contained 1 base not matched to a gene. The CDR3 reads CASSPWTSGSSYNEQFF. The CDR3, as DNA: TGTGCCAGCTCACCATGGACTAGCGGGAGCTCCTACAATGAGCAGTTCTTC.

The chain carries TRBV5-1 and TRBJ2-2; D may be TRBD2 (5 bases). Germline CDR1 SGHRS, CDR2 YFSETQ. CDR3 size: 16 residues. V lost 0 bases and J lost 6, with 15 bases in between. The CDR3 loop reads CASSLVVGLASGELFF. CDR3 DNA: TGCGCCAGCAGCTTGGTAGTGGGCCTAGCTTCCGGGGAGCTGTTTTTT. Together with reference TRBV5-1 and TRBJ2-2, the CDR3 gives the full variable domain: KAGVTQTPRYLIKTRGQQVTLSCSPISGHRSVSWYQQTPGQGLQFLFEYFSETQRNKGNFPGRFSGRQFSNSRSEMNVSTLELGDSALYLCASSLVVGLASGELFFGEGSRLTVL.